These 20 T cell receptor beta chains were all obtained from the same sample, sequenced in a study of T cell clonality in common variable immunodeficiency. Notes on the study in general: Fewer deletions and N-nucleotide insertions were reportedly seen in common variable immunodeficiency TCR beta sequences.

These receptors' antigens are unknown. Profiled with immunoSEQ multiplex PCR; TCRdb holds only in-frame clones, not every one. In total the sample includes about 11,000 clones, none of them seen once. Specimen: peripheral blood mononuclear cells. The receptors stem from a human donor with common variable immunodeficiency.

This clone turned up a few times. The CDR3 end falls 3 residues outside the read, so it is completed with the germline J gene. Other nucleotide sequences from this sample produce the same CDR3. The chain links TRBV7-9 to TRBJ2-7; TRBD1 aligns across 10 bases. The CDR3 sequence is 14 residues long. Unmatched junction bases numbered 5, after V lost 5 bases and J lost 4 bases. Germline V gene sequence: CDR1 SEHNR, CDR2 FQNEAQ (reference sequence). CDR3 DNA, as far as it was read: TGTGCCAGCAGCCCACGGGACAGGGGATACGAG. Translation: CASSPRDRGYE. The complete CDR3 sequence is CASSPRDRGYEQYF.

Comment on this clone: The observed sequence ends 3 residues before the CDR3 terminus, with the missing tail filled in from the germline J gene. The chain joins TRBV30 to TRBJ1-2; TRBD1 agrees at 7 bases. CDR3 length equals 15 residues. Per germline, CDR1 GTSNPN and CDR2 SVGIG (reference sequence). CDR3 DNA (partial): TGTGCCTGGAGTCGCATCCGACAGGGTCTAGGGGGC. Amino acid sequence: CAWSRIRQGLGG. The CDR3, in full, reads CAWSRIRQGLGGYTF.

Concerning this clone itself: Read data end 3 residues before the CDR3 end; the end is taken from the germline J gene. The chain joins TRBV5-1 to TRBJ2-1, with 11 positions matching TRBD2. The length of the CDR3 is 19 residues. CDR1 SGHRS and CDR2 YFSETQ come from the germline V gene. Trimming at V came to 3 bases and at J to 4 bases, leaving 15 bases not matched to a gene. The CDR3 is CASSSRLAGMRTLYNEQFF. The CDR3 DNA, read in part, is TGCGCCAGCAGCTCGCGACTAGCGGGAATGAGAACGTTGTACAATGAG.

As regards this clone: The read ends 3 residues before the CDR3 terminus; that terminus is restored from the germline J gene. This chain links TRBV7-8 with TRBJ1-3; 7 bases line up with TRBD1. Germline V gene sequence: CDR1 SGHVS, CDR2 FQNEAQ. The CDR3 covers 16 residues. J was trimmed by 0 bases and V by 11 bases; bases with no gene match: 13. The CDR3 bases that were read are TGTGCCGGGGCAGGGGGTCTCGGGTACTCTGGAAACACC. This gives the protein CAGAGGLGYSGNT. The full CDR3 sequence reads CAGAGGLGYSGNTIYF.

Comments on this clone: The read terminates 3 residues ahead of where the CDR3 ends, so the germline J gene completes it. V is TRBV6-9 and J is TRBJ2-7, with D uncertain. This CDR3 is 12 amino acids long. Between the trimmed V and J ends, which lost 7 bases and 0 bases, there was a span of 7 bases. Germline lookup yields CDR1 MNHGY and CDR2 SVAAGI. CDR3 DNA (partial): TGTGCCAGCATTAGAGACTCCTACGAG. Its translation is CASIRDSYE. The entire CDR3 reads CASIRDSYEQYF.

Comment on this clone: From the germline J gene comes the end of the CDR3, since the read stops 3 residues before it. The V gene is TRBV7-9, the J gene TRBJ2-3; D is uncertain. The CDR3 is 11 residues long. The V gene lost 2 bases and the J gene lost 7 bases, with 4 bases spanning the gap. Germline V gene lookup returns CDR1 SEHNR and CDR2 FQNEAQ (reference sequence). The chain's CDR3 is CASSLQNTQYF. CDR3 DNA (partial): TGTGCCAGCAGCTTACAAAATACG.

This clone was counted a few times. Read sequence stops 3 residues before the CDR3 end, and the germline J gene provides the missing end. V is TRBV2 and J is TRBJ2-3; TRBD2 aligns across 10 bases. There are 15 residues in the CDR3. CDR1 and CDR2 from the germline V gene are SNHLY and FYNNEI. Losses at the gene ends were 9 bases for V and 4 bases for J; bases not matched to a gene: 10. The CDR3 DNA, read in part, is TGTGCCAGTCAGGGCACTAGCGGGAATTCAGATACG. Its translation is CASQGTSGNSDT. The entire CDR3 is CASQGTSGNSDTQYF.

This clone has only a few counts. The sequence runs out 3 residues before the end of the CDR3; the remainder is reconstructed from the germline J gene. The chain recombines TRBV7-9 with TRBJ2-3, with 8 bases identical to TRBD1. CDR3 length: 12 residues. The junction had 4 bases not matched to a gene; V was cut back by 8 bases and J by 6 bases. Germline assignment: CDR1 SEHNR and CDR2 FQNEAQ (reference sequence). The covered CDR3 bases are TGTGCCAGCGGGCCAGGGGGCGATACG. Protein product: CASGPGGDT. The complete CDR3 protein is CASGPGGDTQYF.

The sequenced CDR3 bases are TGTGCCAGCAGCCTAATAGGAGGGGAGGACACC. This gives the protein CASSLIGGEDT. The entire CDR3 sequence reads CASSLIGGEDTIYF. The rearrangement joins TRBV7-2 to TRBJ1-3, with D maybe TRBD1 (5 bases). The CDR3 goes on 3 residues after the read ends, and that part is filled in from the germline J gene. The CDR3 runs 14 residues. The V end was cut by 5 bases, the J end by 8 bases, with 16 bases between. Germline assignment: CDR1 SGHTA and CDR2 FQGNSA.

In this sample, this clone turned up a few times. From the germline J gene comes the end of the CDR3, since the read stops 3 residues before it. The chain employs TRBV7-9 and TRBJ2-5; 11 nucleotides agree with TRBD2. Germline CDR1 SEHNR, CDR2 FQNEAQ (reference sequence). With 4 bases clipped from V and 1 base from J, the junction kept 2 bases outside the gene matches. CDR3 length: 15 amino acids. The sequenced part of the CDR3 DNA is TGTGCCAGCAGCTCGGGACTAGCGGCCCAAGAGACC. Translating it yields CASSSGLAAQET. The entire CDR3 reads CASSSGLAAQETQYF.

In the case of this clone: The missing CDR3 end, 3 residues past where the read stops, is filled in from the germline J gene. The chain links TRBV18 to TRBJ2-2, with D perhaps TRBD2 (5 bases). Trimming cost V 8 bases and J 1 base, with 11 bases left between them. The CDR3 is made up of 14 amino acids. The V gene's germline CDR1 is KGHSH and CDR2 LQKENI. The CDR3 is CASTIAGNTGELFF. CDR3 bases read: TGTGCCAGCACCATTGCGGGGAACACCGGGGAG. Drawing the rest from reference TRBV18 and TRBJ2-2, the complete variable domain is NAGVMQNPRHLVRRRGQEARLRCSPMKGHSHVYWYRQLPEEGLKFMVYLQKENIIDESGMPKERFSAEFPKEGPSILRIQQVVRGDSAAYFCASTIAGNTGELFFGEGSRLTVL.

This clone was counted a few times. The read is 3 residues too short to cover the CDR3 end, so that end is filled in from the germline J gene. The chain recombines TRBV7-8 with TRBJ2-5, with 11 bases aligning to TRBD2. V was clipped by 1 base and J by 2 bases; unmatched bases: 3. Germline V gives CDR1 SGHVS, CDR2 FQNEAQ. The CDR3 has 16 amino acids. The CDR3 bases that were read are TGTGCCAGCAGCTTAGTACTAGCGGGGGTTCAAGAGACC. Translation gives CASSLVLAGVQET. The complete CDR3 sequence is CASSLVLAGVQETQYF.

This clone rates as medium-sized. The read ends 3 residues shy of where the CDR3 ends; the end is completed using the germline J gene. V usage is TRBV11-2 and J usage is TRBJ1-2; TRBD1 matches at 8 bases. Looked up from germline, CDR1 is SGHAT and CDR2 is FQNNGV. The ends lost 6 bases at V and 7 bases at J; junction bases unmatched: 7. The CDR3 has 13 residues. The CDR3 sequence: CASSPTGAGGYTF. The CDR3 DNA, read in part, is TGTGCCAGCAGTCCGACAGGGGCGGGTGGC.

About this clone: From the germline J gene comes the end of the CDR3, since the read stops 3 residues before it. The chain joins TRBV19 to TRBJ1-1; TRBD1 agrees at 11 bases. Germline V gene lookup returns CDR1 LNHDA and CDR2 SQIVND (reference sequence). The J segment lost 6 bases and the V segment lost 7 bases, leaving 4 bases of the junction unmatched. The CDR3 has 13 residues. CDR3: CASIGQGAAEAFF. The sequenced part of the CDR3 DNA is TGTGCCAGTATTGGACAGGGGGCCGCTGAA.

This clone was seen only a few times. The CDR3 is cut off 3 residues early in the read; its end comes from the germline J gene. V is TRBV30 and J is TRBJ1-6, with 7 bases identical to TRBD1. The J segment lost 9 bases and the V segment lost 0 bases, leaving 8 bases of the junction unmatched. The length of the CDR3 is 15 residues. CDR1 is GTSNPN and CDR2 is SVGIG in the germline V gene (reference sequence). CDR3 bases read: TGTGCCTGGAGTGTAAACCGACAGGGAAGTTCACCC. Translating gives CAWSVNRQGSSP. The whole CDR3 is CAWSVNRQGSSPLHF.

This clone has more than one count but fewer than ten. With the read ending 3 residues before the CDR3 end, the germline J gene is used to fill in that end. V usage is TRBV6-1 and J usage is TRBJ1-6, with D possibly matching TRBD1 (5 bases). The CDR3 consists of 14 residues. The germline V and J ends were trimmed by 3 bases and 5 bases, with 8 bases remaining between them. Germline V lookup: CDR1 MNHNS, CDR2 SASEGT. Incomplete CDR3 DNA: TGTGCCAGCAGTGATGCAGGGAATAATTCACCC. As protein: CASSDAGNNSP. The full CDR3 reads CASSDAGNNSPLHF.

This clone is medium-sized (0.01 to 0.1%). The CDR3 end lies 3 residues beyond the end of the read and is filled in from the germline J gene. The chain joins TRBV5-1 to TRBJ2-3, with TRBD2 matching 8 bases. CDR3 length equals 16 residues. Germline assignment: CDR1 SGHRS and CDR2 YFSETQ. V gave up 0 bases and J gave up 2 bases; unmatched junction bases: 5. CDR3 in amino acids: CASSLDAGGITDTQYF. The CDR3 bases that were read are TGCGCCAGCAGCTTGGACGCGGGAGGAATCACAGATACG. The variable domain in full, completed from reference TRBV5-1 and TRBJ2-3, reads KAGVTQTPRYLIKTRGQQVTLSCSPISGHRSVSWYQQTPGQGLQFLFEYFSETQRNKGNFPGRFSGRQFSNSRSEMNVSTLELGDSALYLCASSLDAGGITDTQYFGPGTRLTVL.

This clone has a handful of counts. Read coverage stops 3 residues before the CDR3 terminus; the germline J gene supplies the remainder. V and J are TRBV7-2 and TRBJ2-1, with D tentatively TRBD2 (5 bases). CDR1 and CDR2 (germline): SGHTA, FQGNSA. The CDR3 spans 14 residues. V dropped 5 bases and J dropped 6 bases, with 14 bases sitting between them. Incomplete CDR3 DNA: TGTGCCAGCAGCCAAACACTAGTAGGCAATGAG. Protein: CASSQTLVGNE. The full CDR3 is CASSQTLVGNEQFF.

Concerning this clone: The missing CDR3 end, 3 residues past where the read stops, is filled in from the germline J gene. The V gene is TRBV7-2, the J gene TRBJ1-5, with D possibly being TRBD1 (5 bases). The germline gives CDR1 SGHTA, CDR2 FQGNSA. The CDR3 extends over 14 amino acids. Trimming took 1 base from V and 5 from J, leaving 9 bases between them. CDR3 DNA (partial): TGTGCCAGCAGCTTAGACCAGGGTTATCAGCCC. Encoded protein: CASSLDQGYQP. The entire CDR3 sequence reads CASSLDQGYQPQHF. Full variable domain (outside the CDR3, taken from reference TRBV7-2 and TRBJ1-5): GAGVSQSPSNKVTEKGKDVELRCDPISGHTALYWYRQSLGQGLEFLIYFQGNSAPDKSGLPSDRFSAERTGGSVSTLTIQRTQQEDSAVYLCASSLDQGYQPQHFGDGTRLSIL.

By share, this clone ranks as medium-sized. The sequence runs out 3 residues before the end of the CDR3; the remainder is reconstructed from the germline J gene. This chain uses TRBV7-3 with TRBJ2-2, with D unresolved. CDR1 is SGHTA, CDR2 FQGTGA, per germline. Trimming stripped 5 bases from V and 6 bases from J, with 10 bases between. The CDR3 totals 13 residues. CDR3 DNA, as far as it was read: TGTGCCAGCAGCCCGGTGGTTTCCGGGGAG. It is translated as CASSPVVSGE. The whole CDR3 reads CASSPVVSGELFF.